This T cell receptor beta chain was recovered during a study of OX40 agonist ivuxolimab in advanced cancers. At the level of the study: Patients were treated with ivuxolimab, an agonistic anti-OX40 (CD134) antibody.

The repertoire was sequenced with immunoSEQ multiplex PCR; TCRdb's copy has only in-frame clones and lacks some. The sample contains some 14,000 clones, approximately 72% of which appear only once. This CDR3 region has 11 residues. V lost 6 bases and J 0 bases, leaving 3 bases between the germline ends. Germline V gene lookup returns CDR1 MNHEY and CDR2 SVGAGI. Study-wide findings and caveats: Certain nonresponders additionally had low normalized T-cell clonal expansion. Patients who responded partially at 0.1-3.0 mg/kg showed clonal expansion ranking among the lowest. Dose levels from 0.1 to 3.0 mg/kg saw CD4+ and CD8+ blood T cells expand clonally by week 6.

The sample holds one count of this clone. What it binds is not known. Source: CD4+ or CD8+ T cells sorted from blood, taken in a trial of the OX40 agonist ivuxolimab. The V call is TRBV6-5, the J call TRBJ2-7, with no clear D. This receptor was identified in an adult with an advanced solid tumor such as melanoma, head and neck, liver or kidney cancer. CDR3 sequence reads: CASRSSYEQYF. CDR3 coding DNA: TGTGCCAGCAGGAGCTCCTACGAGCAGTACTTC.